This T cell receptor beta chain was captured in a study of T cell clonotyping in hematopoietic cell transplantation. Study-wide results and limits: At the given depth, recipient repertoires were over 97% de novo clonotypes. Broader posttransplant TCR repertoire diversity was predicted by graft donor and pretransplant recipient Inverse Simpson Index values. CD4 and CD8 repertoire contributions could not be separated without sorting. After transplant, recipient diversity fell while pathologically expanded clonotypes grew through day 180.

Trimming removed 6 bases from V and 4 bases from J, with 9 bases in between. The CDR3 runs to 12 residues. The germline gives CDR1 MDHEN, CDR2 SYDVKM. As for this clone: Its antigen remains unknown.

Time point indicated: recipient sample about 28 days before transplant, after cytoreduction. Measured with immunoSEQ multiplex PCR; TCRdb has only the in-frame clones, and not every one. The data hold fewer than 100,000 clones, with roughly 95% observed a single time. This TCR derives from a woman between 45 and 60 years old with acute myeloid leukemia. Some clones in this sample may be carry-over from other donors' samples. Sequencing was performed on peripheral blood mononuclear cells, taken before stem cell transplant. This sequence joins TRBV28 and TRBJ1-2; D uncertain. Here the CDR3 DNA reads TGTGCCAGCAGCCAGGCTAGCTATGGCTACACCTTC. Amino acids: CASSQASYGYTF.